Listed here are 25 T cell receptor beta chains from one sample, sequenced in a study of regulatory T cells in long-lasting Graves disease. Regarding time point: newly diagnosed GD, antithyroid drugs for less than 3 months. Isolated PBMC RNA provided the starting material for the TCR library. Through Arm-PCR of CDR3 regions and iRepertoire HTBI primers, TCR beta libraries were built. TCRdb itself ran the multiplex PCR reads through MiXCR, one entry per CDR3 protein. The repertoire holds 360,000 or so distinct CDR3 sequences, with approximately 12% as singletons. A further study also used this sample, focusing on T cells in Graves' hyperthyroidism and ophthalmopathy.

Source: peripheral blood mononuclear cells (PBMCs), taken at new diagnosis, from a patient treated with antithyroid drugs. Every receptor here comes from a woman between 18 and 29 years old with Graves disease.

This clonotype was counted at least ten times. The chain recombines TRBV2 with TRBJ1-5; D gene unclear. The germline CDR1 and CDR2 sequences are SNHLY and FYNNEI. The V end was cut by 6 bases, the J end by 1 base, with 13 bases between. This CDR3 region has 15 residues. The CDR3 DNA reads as TGTGCCAGCAGGAGCGGGGTTAGCAGCAATCAGCCCCAGCATTTT. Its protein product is CASRSGVSSNQPQHF.

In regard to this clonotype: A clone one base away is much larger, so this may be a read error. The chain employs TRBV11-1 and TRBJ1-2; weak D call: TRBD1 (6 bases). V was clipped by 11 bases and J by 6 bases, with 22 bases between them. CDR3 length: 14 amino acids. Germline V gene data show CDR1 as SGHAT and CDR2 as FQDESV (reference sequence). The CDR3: CAGTTLDHRDGYTF. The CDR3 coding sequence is TGTGCCGGCACCACTTTAGACCACAGGGATGGCTACACCTTC.

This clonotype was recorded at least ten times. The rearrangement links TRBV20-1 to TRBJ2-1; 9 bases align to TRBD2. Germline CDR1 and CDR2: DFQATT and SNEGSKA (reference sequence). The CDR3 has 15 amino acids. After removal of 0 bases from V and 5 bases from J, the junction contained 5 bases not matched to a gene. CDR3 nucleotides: TGCAGTGCTAGAGATCGGGGACTAGCAAACAATGAGCAGTTCTTC. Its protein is CSARDRGLANNEQFF.

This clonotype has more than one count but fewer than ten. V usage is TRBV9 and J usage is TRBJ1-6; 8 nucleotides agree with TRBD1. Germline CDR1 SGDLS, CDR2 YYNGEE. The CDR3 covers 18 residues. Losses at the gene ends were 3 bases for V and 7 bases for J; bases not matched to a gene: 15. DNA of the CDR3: TGTGCCAGCAGCGCACCGAAAACCGACAGGGGTCGGAATTCACCCCTCCACTTT. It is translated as CASSAPKTDRGRNSPLHF.

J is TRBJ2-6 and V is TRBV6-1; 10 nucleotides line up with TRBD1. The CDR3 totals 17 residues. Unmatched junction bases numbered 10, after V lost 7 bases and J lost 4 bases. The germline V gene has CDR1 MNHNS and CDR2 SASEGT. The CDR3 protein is CASTSGTGATGANVLTF. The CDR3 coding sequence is TGTGCCAGCACATCCGGGACAGGGGCTACCGGGGCCAACGTCCTGACTTTC.

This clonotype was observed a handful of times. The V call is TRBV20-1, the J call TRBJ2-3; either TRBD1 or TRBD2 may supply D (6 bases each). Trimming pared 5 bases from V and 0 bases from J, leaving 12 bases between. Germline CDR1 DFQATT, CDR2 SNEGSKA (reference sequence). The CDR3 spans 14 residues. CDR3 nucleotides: TGCAGTGCTGAACAGGGAGGAAGCACAGATACGCAGTATTTT. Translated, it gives CSAEQGGSTDTQYF.

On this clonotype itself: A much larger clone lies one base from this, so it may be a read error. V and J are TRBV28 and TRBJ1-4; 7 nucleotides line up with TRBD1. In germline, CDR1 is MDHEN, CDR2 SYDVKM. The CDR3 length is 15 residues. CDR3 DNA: TGTGCCAGCGTTGGACAGGCTGCAACTAATGAAAAACTGCTTTTT. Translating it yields CASVGQAATNEKLLF.

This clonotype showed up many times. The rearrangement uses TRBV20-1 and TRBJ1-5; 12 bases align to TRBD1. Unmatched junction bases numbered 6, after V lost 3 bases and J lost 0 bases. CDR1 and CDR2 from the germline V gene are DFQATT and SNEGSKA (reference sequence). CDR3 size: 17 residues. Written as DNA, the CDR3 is TGCAGTGCTAGTGGGACAGGGGGCCCCTATAGCAATCAGCCCCAGCATTTT. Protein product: CSASGTGGPYSNQPQHF.

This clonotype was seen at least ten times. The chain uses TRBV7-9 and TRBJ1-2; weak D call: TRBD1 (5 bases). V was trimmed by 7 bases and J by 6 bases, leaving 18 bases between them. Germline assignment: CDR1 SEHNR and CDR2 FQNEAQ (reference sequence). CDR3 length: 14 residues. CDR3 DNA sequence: TGTGCCAGCATCCCTCCAGGGCCCGCGCATGGCTACACCTTC. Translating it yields CASIPPGPAHGYTF.

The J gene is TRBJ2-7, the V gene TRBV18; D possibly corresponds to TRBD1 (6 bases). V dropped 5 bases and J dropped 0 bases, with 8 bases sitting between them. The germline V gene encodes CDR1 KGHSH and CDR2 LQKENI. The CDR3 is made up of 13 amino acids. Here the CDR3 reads CASSKDSSYEQYF. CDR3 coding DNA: TGTGCCAGCTCAAAGGACAGCTCCTACGAGCAGTACTTC.

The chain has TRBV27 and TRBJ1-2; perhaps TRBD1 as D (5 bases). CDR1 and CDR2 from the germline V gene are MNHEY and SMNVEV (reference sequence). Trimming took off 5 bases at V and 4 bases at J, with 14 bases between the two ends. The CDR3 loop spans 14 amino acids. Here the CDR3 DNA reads TGTGCCAGCAGTCATGGTAGGGGACGCTATGGCTACACCTTC. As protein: CASSHGRGRYGYTF.

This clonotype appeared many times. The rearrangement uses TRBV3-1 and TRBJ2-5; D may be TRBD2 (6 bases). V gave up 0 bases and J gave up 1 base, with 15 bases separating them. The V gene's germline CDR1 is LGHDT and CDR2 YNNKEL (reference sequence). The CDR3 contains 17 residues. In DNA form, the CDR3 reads TGTGCCAGCAGCCAAGAGGAGGTCGGGGGAACCCAAGAGACCCAGTACTTC. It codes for CASSQEEVGGTQETQYF.

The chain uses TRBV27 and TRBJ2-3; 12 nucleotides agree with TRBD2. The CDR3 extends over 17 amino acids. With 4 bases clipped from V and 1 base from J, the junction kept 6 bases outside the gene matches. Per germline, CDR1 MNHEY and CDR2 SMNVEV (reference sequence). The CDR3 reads CASSSRLAGVGTDTQYF. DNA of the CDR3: TGTGCCAGCAGTTCTAGACTAGCGGGAGTCGGCACAGATACGCAGTATTTT.

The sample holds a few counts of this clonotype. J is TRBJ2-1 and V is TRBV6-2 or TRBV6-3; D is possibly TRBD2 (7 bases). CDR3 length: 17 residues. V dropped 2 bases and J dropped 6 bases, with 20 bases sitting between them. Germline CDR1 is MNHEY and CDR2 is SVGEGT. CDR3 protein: CASSYTLLGGHSNEQFF. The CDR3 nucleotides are TGTGCCAGCAGTTACACTCTCTTGGGGGGGCATAGCAATGAGCAGTTCTTC.

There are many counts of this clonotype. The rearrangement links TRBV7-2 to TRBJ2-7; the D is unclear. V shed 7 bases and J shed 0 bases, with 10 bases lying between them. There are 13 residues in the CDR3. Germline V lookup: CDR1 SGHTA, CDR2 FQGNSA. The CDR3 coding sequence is TGTGCCAGCAAGTACGGGCCCTCCTACGAGCAGTACTTC. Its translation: CASKYGPSYEQYF.

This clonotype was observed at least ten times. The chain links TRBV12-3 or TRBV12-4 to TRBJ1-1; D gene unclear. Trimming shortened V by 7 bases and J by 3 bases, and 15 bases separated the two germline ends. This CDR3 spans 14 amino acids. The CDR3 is CASTSRAGYTEAFF. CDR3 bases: TGTGCCAGCACCTCCCGCGCGGGATACACTGAAGCTTTCTTT.

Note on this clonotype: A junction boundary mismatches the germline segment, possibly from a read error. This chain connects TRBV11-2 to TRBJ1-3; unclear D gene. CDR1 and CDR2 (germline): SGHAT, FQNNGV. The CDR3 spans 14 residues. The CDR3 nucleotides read TGCGCCAGCAGCCAAGGAGACCCCGGAAACACCATATATTTT. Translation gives CASSQGDPGNTIYF.

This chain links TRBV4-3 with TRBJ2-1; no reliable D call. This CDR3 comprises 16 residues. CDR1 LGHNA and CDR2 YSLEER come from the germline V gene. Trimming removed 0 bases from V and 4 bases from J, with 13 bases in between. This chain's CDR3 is CASSQDLAALYNEQFF. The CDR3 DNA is TGCGCCAGCAGCCAAGATTTGGCGGCCCTATACAATGAGCAGTTCTTC.

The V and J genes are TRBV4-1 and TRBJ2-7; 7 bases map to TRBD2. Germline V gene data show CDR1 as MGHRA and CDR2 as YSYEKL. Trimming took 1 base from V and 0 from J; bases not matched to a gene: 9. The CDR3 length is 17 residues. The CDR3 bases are TGCGCCAGCAGCCAAGGAATAGCGGGTCTAAGCTCCTACGAGCAGTACTTC. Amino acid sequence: CASSQGIAGLSSYEQYF.

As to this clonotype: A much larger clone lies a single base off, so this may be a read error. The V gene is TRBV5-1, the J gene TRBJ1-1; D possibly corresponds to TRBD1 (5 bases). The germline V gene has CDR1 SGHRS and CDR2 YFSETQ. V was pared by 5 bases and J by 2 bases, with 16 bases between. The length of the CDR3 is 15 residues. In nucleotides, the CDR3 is TGCGCCAGCAGATTGAGCGGGGACCTTAACACTGAAGCTTTCTTT. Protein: CASRLSGDLNTEAFF.

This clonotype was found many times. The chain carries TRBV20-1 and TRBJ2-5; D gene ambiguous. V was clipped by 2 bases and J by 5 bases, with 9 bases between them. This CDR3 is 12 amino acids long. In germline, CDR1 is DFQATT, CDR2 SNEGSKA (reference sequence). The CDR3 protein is CSARIGSETQYF. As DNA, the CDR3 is TGCAGTGCTAGAATTGGCTCGGAGACCCAGTACTTC.

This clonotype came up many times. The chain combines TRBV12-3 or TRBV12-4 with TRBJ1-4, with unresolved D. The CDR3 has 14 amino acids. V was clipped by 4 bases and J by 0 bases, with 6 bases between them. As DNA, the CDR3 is TGTGCCAGCAGTTCAACAGCAACTAATGAAAAACTGTTTTTT. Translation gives CASSSTATNEKLFF.

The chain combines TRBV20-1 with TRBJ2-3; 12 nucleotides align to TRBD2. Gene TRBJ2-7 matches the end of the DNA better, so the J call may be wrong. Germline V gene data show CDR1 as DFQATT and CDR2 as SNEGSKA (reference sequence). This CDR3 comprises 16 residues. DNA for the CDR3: TGCAGTGCTAGGGGATCAGGGCTAGCGGGAGGGAGTGAGCAGTACTTC. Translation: CSARGSGLAGGSEQYF.

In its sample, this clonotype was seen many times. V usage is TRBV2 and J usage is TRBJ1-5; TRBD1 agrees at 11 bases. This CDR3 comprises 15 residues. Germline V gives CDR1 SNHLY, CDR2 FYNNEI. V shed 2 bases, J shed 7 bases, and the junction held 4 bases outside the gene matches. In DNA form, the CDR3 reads TGTGCCAGCAGTGAACGGGGACAGGGGGTCCAGCCCCAGCATTTT. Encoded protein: CASSERGQGVQPQHF.

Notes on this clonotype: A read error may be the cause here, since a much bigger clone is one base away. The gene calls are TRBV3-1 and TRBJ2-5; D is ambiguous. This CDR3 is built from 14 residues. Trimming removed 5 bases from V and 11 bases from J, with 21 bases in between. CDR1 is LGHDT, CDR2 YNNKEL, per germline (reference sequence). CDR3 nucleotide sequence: TGTGCCAGCAGCTCACGGTGGGTTTACAATGAGCAGTACTTC. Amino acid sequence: CASSSRWVYNEQYF.